This T cell receptor beta chain was sequenced in a study of post-analysis software for immune sequencing data. Study at large: In terms of disease course, relapsing-remitting, secondary progressive and progressive-relapsing multiple sclerosis were included. Overall study results and limits: Roughly five TRBV segments appeared more often in patients than in controls, and TRBV5-6, TRBV5-1 and TRBV20-1 were among these.

Only a few counts were recorded for this clonotype. What it binds is not known. Germline CDR1 is DFQATT and CDR2 is SNEGSKA (reference sequence). The V end was cut by 6 bases, the J end by 4 bases, with 16 bases between. The CDR3 runs to 14 residues. TCR beta libraries were prepared from cDNA with unique molecular identifiers. The yield from about 1 to 10 million T cells was 500,000 or so cDNA molecules in total. In TCRdb, the PCR reads were re-called with MiXCR into one record per CDR3 protein. The table shows hundreds of thousands of distinct CDR3 sequences, with approximately 46% occurring only once.

Specimen: blood. The origin of this receptor is a girl aged 5-17 years with multiple sclerosis. V gene TRBV20-1 combines with J gene TRBJ2-1; the D is unclear. CDR3 sequence reads: CSATIPGPYNEQFF. The CDR3, as DNA: TGCAGTGCAACGATCCCAGGTCCGTACAATGAGCAGTTCTTC.